Presented here are 22 T cell receptor beta chains from one specimen sequenced in a study of response to subunit inactivated influenza vaccine. From the RT-PCR reads, TCRdb called clonotypes with MiXCR, one entry per CDR3 protein. The table has over 300,000 distinct CDR3 sequences, just over 20% seen once. This specimen consisted of PBMCs from blood, obtained 21 months after vaccination. All receptors come from a man in his fifties or sixties who received an inactivated influenza vaccine.

This clonotype was found many times. V gene TRBV6-1 combines with J gene TRBJ1-6; 11 bases are a match to TRBD1. Per the germline V gene, CDR1 is MNHNS and CDR2 is SASEGT. CDR3 length: 15 residues. V was clipped by 7 bases and J by 10 bases; unmatched bases: 9. In DNA form, the CDR3 reads TGTGCCAGCACCTTGGGGGACAGGGGGTACTCACCCCTCCACTTT. Encoded protein: CASTLGDRGYSPLHF.

In its sample, this clonotype was seen a few times. The chain has TRBV12-3 or TRBV12-4 and TRBJ2-3; weak D call: TRBD2 (5 bases). V dropped 5 bases and J dropped 11 bases, with 11 bases sitting between them. CDR3 length: 11 amino acids. The CDR3 bases are TGTGCCAGCAGTCAAGGACTGCTGCAGTATTTT. Residues: CASSQGLLQYF.

This clonotype came up a few times. This chain links TRBV4-3 with TRBJ1-5, with no clear D. The CDR3 has 19 residues. Germline V lookup: CDR1 LGHNA, CDR2 YSLEER. Trimming stripped 1 base from V and 0 bases from J, with 19 bases between. CDR3 sequence (DNA): TGCGCCAGCAGCCAAGGTGATTCAGCTGACTATTATAGCAATCAGCCCCAGCATTTT. Its translation is CASSQGDSADYYSNQPQHF.

This clonotype was recorded a few times. This chain joins TRBV6-1 and TRBJ2-4, with TRBD1 matching over 7 bases. In germline, CDR1 is MNHNS, CDR2 SASEGT. The V and J ends lost 6 bases and 9 bases, in that order; junction bases with no gene match: 8. This CDR3 is built from 13 residues. CDR3 protein: CASRDRQGGIQYF. CDR3 DNA sequence: TGTGCCAGCAGGGACCGACAGGGTGGCATTCAGTACTTC.

The CDR3 spells CSASSGTSGINEQFF. DNA for the CDR3: TGCAGTGCTAGCTCCGGGACTAGCGGAATTAATGAGCAGTTCTTC. J is TRBJ2-1 and V is TRBV20-1; 11 bases agree with TRBD2. The germline V gene has CDR1 DFQATT and CDR2 SNEGSKA (reference sequence). This CDR3 contains 15 residues. V gave up 3 bases and J gave up 7 bases; unmatched junction bases: 8.

This clonotype was observed a handful of times. The V gene is TRBV20-1, the J gene TRBJ1-4; D unclear. This CDR3 region has 12 residues. From germline, CDR1 is DFQATT and CDR2 SNEGSKA (reference sequence). V lost 3 bases and J 10 bases, leaving 12 bases between the germline ends. The CDR3 here is CSASFRNSKLFF. CDR3 in DNA: TGCAGTGCTAGTTTCCGGAACTCAAAACTGTTTTTT.

This clonotype turned up a few times. This sequence joins TRBV20-1 and TRBJ1-5, with TRBD1 identical over 7 bases. The CDR3 extends over 12 amino acids. Unmatched junction bases numbered 4, after V lost 2 bases and J lost 9 bases. Germline V CDR1 and CDR2: DFQATT, SNEGSKA (reference sequence). CDR3 region: CSARKGAGPQHF. The CDR3, as DNA: TGCAGTGCTAGAAAGGGGGCTGGGCCCCAGCATTTT.

This clonotype was detected many times. The chain combines TRBV11-2 with TRBJ2-2, with TRBD1 matching over 9 bases. This CDR3 has 21 residues. Germline V CDR1 and CDR2: SGHAT, FQNNGV. With V trimmed by 0 bases and J by 3 bases, 17 bases remained unmatched. CDR3 coding DNA: TGTGCCAGCAGCTTAGACAAGATTAGGACAGGGGCGGTCAGGTACACCGGGGAGCTGTTTTTT. Protein sequence: CASSLDKIRTGAVRYTGELFF.

This chain uses TRBV20-1 with TRBJ1-2; TRBD1 agrees at 7 bases. V shed 6 bases and J 2 bases; nucleotides not matched to a gene: 3. The CDR3 is 12 residues long. Germline CDR1 and CDR2: DFQATT and SNEGSKA (reference sequence). CDR3 in amino acids: CSAQQGNYGYTF. DNA for the CDR3: TGCAGTGCCCAACAGGGGAACTATGGCTACACCTTC.

The chain links TRBV29-1 to TRBJ1-4, with 8 positions matching TRBD1. CDR1 is SQVTM and CDR2 is ANQGSEA in the germline V gene. The CDR3 sequence is 11 residues long. The V segment lost 7 bases and the J segment 8 bases; nucleotides outside the gene matches: 3. The CDR3 nucleotides are TGCAGCGCCGGGACAGGCGAAAAACTGTTTTTT. The encoded protein is CSAGTGEKLFF.

This clonotype was found many times. This chain joins TRBV2 and TRBJ1-5; D gene unclear. V lost 5 bases and J 5 bases, leaving 16 bases between the germline ends. The length of the CDR3 is 15 residues. The germline V gene has CDR1 SNHLY and CDR2 FYNNEI. This chain's CDR3 is CASSLLRMRDQPQHF. The CDR3 DNA is TGTGCCAGCAGTCTCCTACGGATGCGGGATCAGCCCCAGCATTTT.

CDR3 bases: TGTGCCAGCGGGGGACCGACCGACACCTTC. Amino acid sequence: CASGGPTDTF. This rearrangement joins TRBV6-2 or TRBV6-3 to TRBJ1-2, with D possibly being TRBD1 (5 bases). CDR3 size: 10 residues. CDR1 and CDR2 from the germline V gene are MNHEY and SVGEGT. V lost 8 bases and J 12 bases, leaving 13 bases between the germline ends.

This clonotype was seen a handful of times. This chain joins TRBV10-3 and TRBJ1-3; a weak D match, TRBD1 (5 bases). The V and J ends lost 7 bases and 1 base respectively, with 11 bases between them. Looked up from germline, CDR1 is ENHRY and CDR2 is SYGVKD. CDR3 size: 14 residues. The CDR3 reads CAIKPRVSGNTIYF. The CDR3, as DNA: TGTGCCATCAAGCCCAGGGTGTCTGGAAACACCATATATTTT.

The chain has TRBV4-1 and TRBJ1-1; D is perhaps TRBD1 (6 bases). Germline lookup yields CDR1 MGHRA and CDR2 YSYEKL. Trimming stripped 8 bases from V and 3 bases from J, with 22 bases between. The CDR3 has 16 residues. The CDR3 nucleotides read TGCGCCAGCGCCTTGGGATTTTCGGCAGGGGACACTGAAGCTTTCTTT. Encoded protein: CASALGFSAGDTEAFF.

This clonotype has more than one count but fewer than ten. Here the CDR3 DNA reads TGTGCCAGCAGCTTGTCAGGGACCTATAATTCACCCCTCCACTTT. The encoded protein is CASSLSGTYNSPLHF. The chain employs TRBV7-3 and TRBJ1-6; maybe TRBD1 (5 bases). Germline lookup yields CDR1 SGHTA and CDR2 FQGTGA. The V end was cut by 3 bases, the J end by 2 bases, with 8 bases between. The CDR3 consists of 15 residues.

This clonotype was observed many times. This chain connects TRBV7-9 to TRBJ1-2; no reliable D call. Germline V gene sequence: CDR1 SEHNR, CDR2 FQNEAQ (reference sequence). CDR3 length: 16 amino acids. The V end lost 5 bases, the J end lost 2 bases, and 18 bases lay between the germline ends. DNA of the CDR3: TGTGCCAGCAGCCCAATCGAATTGGGCCAAAACTATGGCTACACCTTC. Translating it yields CASSPIELGQNYGYTF.

CDR3 sequence: CASSLASVGSNQPQHF. CDR3 coding DNA: TGTGCCAGCAGCTTAGCTTCTGTGGGGAGCAATCAGCCCCAGCATTTT. The rearrangement uses TRBV7-8 and TRBJ1-5; D not resolved. The germline V gene has CDR1 SGHVS and CDR2 FQNEAQ. The ends were cut back, 0 bases at V and 1 base at J, with 10 bases in the middle. The CDR3 sequence is 16 residues long.

This clonotype appeared a few times. The chain employs TRBV11-2 and TRBJ1-1; 7 bases are a match to TRBD1. The CDR3 consists of 14 residues. Per the germline V gene, CDR1 is SGHAT and CDR2 is FQNNGV. V shed 0 bases, J shed 5 bases, and the junction held 3 bases outside the gene matches. The CDR3 DNA reads TGTGCCAGCAGCTTAGAGCAGGGGGTGACTGAAGCTTTCTTT. This translates into CASSLEQGVTEAFF.

The chain carries TRBV29-1 and TRBJ1-4; D is undetermined. CDR1 SQVTM and CDR2 ANQGSEA come from the germline V gene. V lost 4 bases to trimming and J lost 1 base, with 7 bases between them. The CDR3 spans 13 residues. CDR3: CSVAHRTNEKLFF. The CDR3 region has the DNA TGCAGCGTTGCGCATAGAACTAATGAAAAACTGTTTTTT.

The chain employs TRBV5-4 and TRBJ1-1; D gene ambiguous. Germline V CDR1 and CDR2: SGHNT, YYREEE (reference sequence). The CDR3 spans 14 residues. Trimming removed 4 bases at V and 6 bases at J, with 16 bases between. CDR3 bases: TGTGCCAGCAGCCCCGGCAGGACGATAGCTGAAGCTTTCTTT. Protein sequence: CASSPGRTIAEAFF.

As concerns this clonotype: It is likely a read error, because the conserved phenylalanine at the end of the CDR3 is missing. The chain recombines TRBV20-1 with TRBJ2-5; 11 bases match TRBD1. J was trimmed by 5 bases and V by 5 bases; bases with no gene match: 13. The V gene's germline CDR1 is DFQATT and CDR2 SNEGSKA (reference sequence). This CDR3 has 16 amino acids. CDR3 residues: CSAANPRDRGYETQYL. DNA for the CDR3: TGCAGTGCTGCCAACCCGAGGGACAGGGGGTATGAGACCCAGTACCTC.

The chain employs TRBV24-1 and TRBJ1-1, with 7 bases identical to TRBD1. The V and J ends lost 6 bases and 0 bases, in that order; junction bases with no gene match: 3. This CDR3 has 14 residues. The germline gives CDR1 KGHDR, CDR2 SFDVKD. The CDR3 sequence is CATSTGAMNTEAFF. The CDR3 DNA reads as TGTGCCACCAGTACAGGGGCGATGAACACTGAAGCTTTCTTT.